The count of the clone carrying this T cell receptor (beta chain) is one. The junction differs from germline at one of its ends, possibly a read error. The source of the sample is a study of cytomegalovirus exposure and HLA in healthy donors. The PCR made use of 60 Vbeta and 13 Jbeta primers. Clones were read by immunoSEQ multiplex PCR, and TCRdb kept only the in-frame ones, dropping some. The sample shows some 140,000 clones, 65% to 85% of them seen only once. The clonotype was recovered from a woman aged 40 to 50 in good health and CMV-seropositive. Sequencing was performed on PBMCs.

DNA of the CDR3: TGTGCCTGGAGTGCAAGGGGTAACTATGGCCACACCTTC. Its translation: CAWSARGNYGHTF. The genes are TRBV30 and TRBJ1-2; D might be TRBD1 (5 bases). The CDR3 is made up of 13 amino acids. The germline gives CDR1 GTSNPN, CDR2 SVGIG (reference sequence).